These T cell receptor beta chains were read from a single sample in a study of identifying expanded T cells in peripheral blood. Produced via immunoSEQ multiplex PCR; TCRdb's table is partial and in-frame only. The table includes over 100,000 clones, about 88% detected once. The sample consisted of blood. The receptors were gathered from a person aged 18 to 75 in good health. The CDR3 runs from the conserved cysteine through the conserved F or W.

j_call v_call cdr3_aa
TRBJ1-1 TRBV5-1 CASSLYSGDTEAFF
TRBJ1-2 TRBV27 CASRRTGFGYGYTF
TRBJ2-1 TRBV18 CASSPQGGVNEQFF
TRBJ2-1 TRBV7-2 CASSLALPGANEQFF
TRBJ1-1 TRBV28 CASSPGTAVQEAFF
TRBJ2-7 TRBV5-4 CASSLATGGRSVYEQYF
TRBJ2-6 TRBV4-2 CASSRSGANVLTF
TRBJ2-4 TRBV12-5 CASGLRVGELAKNIQYF
TRBJ2-1 TRBV7-2 CASSLDDSGGFYNEQFF
TRBJ2-5 TRBV18 CASSSETQYF
TRBJ2-7 TRBV28 CASSFGDQYF
TRBJ2-5 TRBV14 CASSQDLYRGLETQYF
TRBJ1-4 TRBV10-3 CAISQGNYEKLFF
TRBJ1-1 TRBV7-9 CASSLSLASGEAFF
TRBJ1-4 TRBV5-1 CASSRTGASGEKLFF
TRBJ2-1 TRBV5-1 CASSLGPNGGYNEQFF
TRBJ1-2 TRBV6-5 CASSPSRTDNHGYTF
TRBJ2-4 TRBV10-3 CAISEPLAGVTKNIQYF
TRBJ2-4 TRBV5-4 CASSSVAKNIQYF
TRBJ2-5 TRBV7-8 CVSSEGEETQYF
TRBJ2-1 TRBV7-2 CASSLAGSYNEQFF
TRBJ1-5 TRBV18 CASSPTGGGNQPQHF
TRBJ1-6 TRBV4-1 CASSPGGLNSPLHF
TRBJ2-3 TRBV9 CASSVPGARGTDTQYF
TRBJ1-3 TRBV6-5 CASSLGSSGNTIYF
TRBJ1-2 TRBV7-9 CASSLDGDGGYTF
TRBJ2-1 TRBV19 CASSLPGDTYNEQFF